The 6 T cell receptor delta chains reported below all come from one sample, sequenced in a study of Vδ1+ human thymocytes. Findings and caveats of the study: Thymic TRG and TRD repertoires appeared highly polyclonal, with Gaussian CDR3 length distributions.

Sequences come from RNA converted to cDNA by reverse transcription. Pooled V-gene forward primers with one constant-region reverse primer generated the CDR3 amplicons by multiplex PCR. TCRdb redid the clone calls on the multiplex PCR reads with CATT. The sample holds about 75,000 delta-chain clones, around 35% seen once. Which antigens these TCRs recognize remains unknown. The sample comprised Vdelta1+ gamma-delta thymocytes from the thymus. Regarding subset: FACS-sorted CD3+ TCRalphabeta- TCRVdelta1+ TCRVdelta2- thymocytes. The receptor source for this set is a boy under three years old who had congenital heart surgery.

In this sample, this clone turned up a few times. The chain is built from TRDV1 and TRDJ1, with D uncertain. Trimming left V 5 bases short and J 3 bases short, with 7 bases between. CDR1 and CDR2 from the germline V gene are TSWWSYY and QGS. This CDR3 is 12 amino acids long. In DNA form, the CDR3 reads TGTGCTCTTGGGAATCCCCCCGATAAACTCATCTTT. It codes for CALGNPPDKLIF.

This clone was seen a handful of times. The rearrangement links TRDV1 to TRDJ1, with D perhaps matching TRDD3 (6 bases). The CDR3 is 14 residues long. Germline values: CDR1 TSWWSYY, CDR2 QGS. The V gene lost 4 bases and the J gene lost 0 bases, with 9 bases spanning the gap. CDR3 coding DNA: TGTGCTCTTGGGGGGGGATCTAACACCGATAAACTCATCTTT. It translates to CALGGGSNTDKLIF.

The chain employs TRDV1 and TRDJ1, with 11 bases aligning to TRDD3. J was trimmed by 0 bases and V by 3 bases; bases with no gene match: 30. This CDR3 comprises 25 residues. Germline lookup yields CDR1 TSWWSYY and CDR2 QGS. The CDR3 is CALGDQNFLRTYWGISQGYTDKLIF. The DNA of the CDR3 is TGTGCTCTTGGGGATCAGAACTTCCTCCGCACTTACTGGGGGATAAGTCAGGGGTACACCGATAAACTCATCTTT.

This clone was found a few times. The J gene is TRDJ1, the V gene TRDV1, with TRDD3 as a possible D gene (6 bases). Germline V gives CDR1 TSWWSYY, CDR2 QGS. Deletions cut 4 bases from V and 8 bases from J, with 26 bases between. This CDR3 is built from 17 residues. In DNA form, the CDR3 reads TGTGCTCTTGGGGTACTAAGACTACGTCCGGGGGACGCCAAACTCATCTTT. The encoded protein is CALGVLRLRPGDAKLIF.

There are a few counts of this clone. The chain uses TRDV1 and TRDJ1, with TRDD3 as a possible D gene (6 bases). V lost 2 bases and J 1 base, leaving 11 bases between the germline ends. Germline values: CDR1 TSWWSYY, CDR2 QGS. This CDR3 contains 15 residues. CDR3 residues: CALGEEGIFTDKLIF. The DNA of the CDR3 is TGTGCTCTTGGGGAAGAGGGGATCTTCACCGATAAACTCATCTTT.

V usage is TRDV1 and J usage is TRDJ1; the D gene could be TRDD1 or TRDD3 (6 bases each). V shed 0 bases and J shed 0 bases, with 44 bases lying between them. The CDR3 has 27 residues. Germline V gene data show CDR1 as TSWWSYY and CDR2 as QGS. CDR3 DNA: TGTGCTCTTGGGGAACTCAAGGAAATACTTCTCACCGAGACCTTTACTAGGGGGAACGTGTACACCGATAAACTCATCTTT. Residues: CALGELKEILLTETFTRGNVYTDKLIF.